Presented here are 4 T cell receptor beta chains from one specimen sequenced in a study of T cell changes during pregnancy in multiple sclerosis. Some clones are missing from TCRdb's copy, which holds only in-frame ones; the method was immunoSEQ multiplex PCR. Of 40,000 to 50,000 clones listed, about 92% are singletons. The sample in question was CD8+ T cells from peripheral blood mononuclear cells, obtained in the first trimester of pregnancy. The receptors originated from a female donor with multiple sclerosis, enrolled in a pregnancy study.

The V call is TRBV11-3, the J call TRBJ2-7, with D perhaps TRBD1 (6 bases). Germline V gives CDR1 SGHNT, CDR2 YENEEA. V lost 3 bases to trimming and J lost 3 bases, with 12 bases between them. CDR3 length equals 14 residues. In nucleotides, the CDR3 is TGTGCCAGCAGCTTCGAGAGGGGGAACTACGAGCAGTACTTC. It specifies CASSFERGNYEQYF.

J is TRBJ2-7 and V is TRBV7-9, with TRBD2 matching 7 bases. V lost 5 bases, J lost 7 bases, and 5 bases stayed unmatched. The CDR3 consists of 12 residues. Looked up from germline, CDR1 is SEHNR and CDR2 is FQNEAQ (reference sequence). In DNA, the CDR3 is TGTGCCAGCAGCCCAGCGGGAAGAGAGCAGTACTTC. This sequence encodes CASSPAGREQYF.

The chain recombines TRBV18 with TRBJ2-1; 9 bases agree with TRBD1. This CDR3 spans 15 amino acids. The germline CDR1 and CDR2 sequences are KGHSH and LQKENI. V shed 2 bases, J shed 9 bases, and the junction held 8 bases outside the gene matches. The CDR3 loop reads CASSPETGGYGEQFF. As DNA, the CDR3 is TGTGCCAGCTCACCAGAAACAGGGGGCTACGGTGAGCAGTTCTTC.

The chain couples TRBV30 to TRBJ2-5; D perhaps matches TRBD1 (5 bases). The germline V and J ends were trimmed by 3 bases and 4 bases, with 12 bases remaining between them. The germline V gene encodes CDR1 GTSNPN and CDR2 SVGIG (reference sequence). There are 13 residues in the CDR3. The CDR3 bases are TGTGCCTGGAGCACCCCAGGGATAGAGACCCAGTACTTC. Amino acids: CAWSTPGIETQYF.